This TCR beta chain was profiled in a study of control samples from healthy donors and cancer patients. J gave up 7 bases and V 3 bases, and 9 bases lay outside the gene matches. This CDR3 is built from 14 residues. Germline assignment: CDR1 MDHEN and CDR2 SYDVKM. Data came from immunoSEQ multiplex PCR; TCRdb stores just in-frame clones and leaves some out. The table includes about 120,000 clones, nearly 95% detected once. The chain joins TRBV28 to TRBJ2-7; 7 bases agree with TRBD2. This receptor was taken from a man aged 25-45 years in good health. Sequencing used blood. This CDR3 reads CASSFGGLRGEQYF. For the CDR3, the DNA is TGTGCCAGCAGTTTTGGGGGACTAAGAGGAGAGCAGTACTTC. The whole variable domain, remainder taken from reference TRBV28 and TRBJ2-7, is DVKVTQSSRYLVKRTGEKVFLECVQDMDHENMFWYRQDPGLGLRLIYFSYDVKMKEKGDIPEGYSVSREKKERFSLILESASTNQTSMYLCASSFGGLRGEQYFGPGTRLTVT.